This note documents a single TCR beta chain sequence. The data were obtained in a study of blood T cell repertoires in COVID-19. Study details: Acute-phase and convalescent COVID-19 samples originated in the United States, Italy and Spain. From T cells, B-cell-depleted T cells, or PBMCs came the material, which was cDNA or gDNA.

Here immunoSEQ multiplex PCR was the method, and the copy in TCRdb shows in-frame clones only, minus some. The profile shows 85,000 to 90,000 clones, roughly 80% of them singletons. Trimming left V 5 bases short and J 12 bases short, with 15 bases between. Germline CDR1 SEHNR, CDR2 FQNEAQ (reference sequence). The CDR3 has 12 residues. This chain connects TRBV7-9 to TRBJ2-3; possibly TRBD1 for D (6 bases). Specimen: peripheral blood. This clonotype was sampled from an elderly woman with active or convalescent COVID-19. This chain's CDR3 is CASSNDRHGQYF. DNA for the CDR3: TGTGCCAGCAGCAACGACAGGCATGGACAGTATTTT.